These T cell receptor beta chains were read from a single sample in a study of cytomegalovirus exposure and HLA in healthy donors. TCRdb's copy holds only in-frame clones and misses some; the assay was immunoSEQ multiplex PCR. Found here are 150,000 or so clones, over 65% of them singletons; the top ten hold under 2.5%. The source material was PBMCs. The source of these receptors is a man aged 30 to 45 in good health and CMV-seronegative. Both conserved end residues are part of each CDR3. Fields, in order: D gene, J gene, V gene, CDR3 protein. A D gene is named only where the DNA matches it firmly.

NA	TRBJ2-7	TRBV4-1	CASSQDSVFLNF
TRBD1	TRBJ2-1	TRBV4-3	CASSQGTGLGEQFF
NA	TRBJ2-6	TRBV18	CASSPPTGSGANVLTF
TRBD1	TRBJ1-6	TRBV5-1	CASSFSPIPGQGNSPLHF
NA	TRBJ1-5	TRBV30	CAWSAGSNQPQHF
NA	TRBJ1-2	TRBV19	CATEDGGAGYGYTF
NA	TRBJ1-6	TRBV5-1	CASSLGQINSPLHF
NA	TRBJ2-1	TRBV7-7	CASSLLAGGYGNEQFF
NA	TRBJ2-1	TRBV5-6	CASSLSRDSYSYNEQFF
TRBD1	TRBJ1-2	TRBV6-5	CASTAVDRELYGYTF
NA	TRBJ1-2	TRBV10-3	CAISESADYGYTF
TRBD2	TRBJ2-7	TRBV19	CASSKTSGSSYEQYF
NA	TRBJ1-1	TRBV5-5	CASSLTGLNTEAFF
TRBD1	TRBJ1-1	TRBV5-4	CASSSGQGYLDTEAFF
TRBD1	TRBJ1-1	TRBV6-4	CASSVSGGTEAFF
NA	TRBJ2-5	TRBV28	CASRHLQETQYF
NA	TRBJ2-7	TRBV7-9	CASSFGHRENEEQYF
NA	TRBJ2-3	TRBV9	CASSGNDIDDTQYF
NA	TRBJ2-7	TRBV6-5	CASSYSTPSQPYEQYF
NA	TRBJ2-1	TRBV29-1	CSVEIQVGNEQFF
TRBD2	TRBJ2-5	TRBV5-1	CASSTRGDQETQYF
NA	TRBJ1-2	TRBV6-5	CASSQGQLYGYTF
TRBD1	TRBJ2-1	TRBV9	CASSADRGAIDEQFF
NA	TRBJ1-4	TRBV4-1	CASSQEGGVNEKLFF
TRBD1	TRBJ2-7	TRBV4-2	CASSTGTGSHEQYF
NA	TRBJ2-2	TRBV6-1	CASSDSDTGELFF
NA	TRBJ1-1	TRBV7-2	CASSLEEGEAFF
TRBD1	TRBJ2-2	TRBV7-2	CASSYRGNTGELFF
TRBD1	TRBJ1-2	TRBV13	CASSLGNDRVPYGYTF
NA	TRBJ1-2	TRBV7-9	CASSPARDYGYTF
NA	TRBJ1-1	TRBV18	CASSPQRIALNTEAFF
NA	TRBJ1-1	TRBV28	CASILLQGTNTEAFF
TRBD2	TRBJ2-3	TRBV30	CAWSVPNGGAGDTQYF
NA	TRBJ2-3	TRBV2	CASRAGLLKGTQYF
TRBD1	TRBJ1-1	TRBV29-1	CSAMTGTNTEAFF
TRBD1	TRBJ1-6	TRBV5-6	CASSQRTGVDSPLHF
TRBD2	TRBJ2-3	TRBV2	CASRAAGGGGTQYF
TRBD2	TRBJ2-2	TRBV7-2	CASSLGGGGLASNTGELFF
TRBD1	TRBJ1-6	TRBV7-3	CASSSGTGGSPLHF
TRBD1	TRBJ1-5	TRBV5-1	CASSPGTGNQPQHF
TRBD1	TRBJ2-2	TRBV6-5	CASRGTGIGELFF
NA	TRBJ1-2	TRBV28	CASSLPTGATYGYTF
NA	TRBJ2-5	TRBV19	CASTQPGFEETQYF
NA	TRBJ2-2	TRBV2	CASSLEKNTGELFF
TRBD1	TRBJ1-4	TRBV5-4	CASSVDRGANEKLFF
NA	TRBJ2-1	TRBV5-8	CASSFDYSSYNEQFF
TRBD2	TRBJ2-1	TRBV5-1	CASRLTSGNEQFF
TRBD2	TRBJ2-3	TRBV10-3	CAISPDPWSGRDTQYF
TRBD1	TRBJ2-2	TRBV28	CASRMTGTGELFF
TRBD2	TRBJ2-1	TRBV5-6	CASSLAYGGGILNEQFF